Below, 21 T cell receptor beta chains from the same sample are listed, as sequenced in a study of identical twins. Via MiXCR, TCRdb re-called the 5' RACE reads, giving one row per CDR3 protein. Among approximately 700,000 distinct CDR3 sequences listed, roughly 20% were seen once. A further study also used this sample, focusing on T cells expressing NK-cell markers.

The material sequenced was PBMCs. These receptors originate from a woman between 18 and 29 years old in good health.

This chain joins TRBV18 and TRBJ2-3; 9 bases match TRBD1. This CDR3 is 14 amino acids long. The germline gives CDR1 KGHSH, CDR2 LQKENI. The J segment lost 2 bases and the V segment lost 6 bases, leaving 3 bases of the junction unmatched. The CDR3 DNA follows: TGTGCCAGCTCCCGGGACAGGGTCACAGATACGCAGTATTTT. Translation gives CASSRDRVTDTQYF.

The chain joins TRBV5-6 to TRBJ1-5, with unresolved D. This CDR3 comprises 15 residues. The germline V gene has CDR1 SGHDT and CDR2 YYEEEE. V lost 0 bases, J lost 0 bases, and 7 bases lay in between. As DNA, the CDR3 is TGTGCCAGCAGCTTGGGGACGGATAGCAATCAGCCCCAGCATTTT. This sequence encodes CASSLGTDSNQPQHF.

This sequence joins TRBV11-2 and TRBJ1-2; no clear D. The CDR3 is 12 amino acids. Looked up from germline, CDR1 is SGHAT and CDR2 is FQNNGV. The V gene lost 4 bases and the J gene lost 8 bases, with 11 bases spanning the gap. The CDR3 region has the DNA TGTGCCAGCAGCTCGGCGACTTCGGGCTACACCTTC. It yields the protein CASSSATSGYTF.

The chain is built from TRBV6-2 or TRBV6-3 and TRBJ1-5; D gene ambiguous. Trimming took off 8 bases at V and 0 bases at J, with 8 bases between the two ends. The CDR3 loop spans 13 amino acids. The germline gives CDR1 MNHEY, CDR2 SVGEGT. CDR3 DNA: TGTGCCAGCCCAGACGTTAGCAATCAGCCCCAGCATTTT. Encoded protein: CASPDVSNQPQHF.

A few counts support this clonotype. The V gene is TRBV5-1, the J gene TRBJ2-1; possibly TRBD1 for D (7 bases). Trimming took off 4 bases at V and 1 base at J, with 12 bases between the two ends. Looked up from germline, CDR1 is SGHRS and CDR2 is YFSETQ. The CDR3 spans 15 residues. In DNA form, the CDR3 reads TGCGCCAGCAGCCCGCAGGGGGGATCCTACAATGAGCAGTTCTTC. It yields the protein CASSPQGGSYNEQFF. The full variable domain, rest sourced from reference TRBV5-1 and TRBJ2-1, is KAGVTQTPRYLIKTRGQQVTLSCSPISGHRSVSWYQQTPGQGLQFLFEYFSETQRNKGNFPGRFSGRQFSNSRSEMNVSTLELGDSALYLCASSPQGGSYNEQFFGPGTRLTVL.

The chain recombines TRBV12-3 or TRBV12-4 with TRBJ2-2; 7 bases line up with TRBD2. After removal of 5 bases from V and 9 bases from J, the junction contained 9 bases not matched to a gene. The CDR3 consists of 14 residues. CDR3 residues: CASSRGSGGRELFF. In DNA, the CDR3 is TGTGCCAGCAGTCGCGGGAGTGGGGGGAGGGAGCTGTTTTTT.

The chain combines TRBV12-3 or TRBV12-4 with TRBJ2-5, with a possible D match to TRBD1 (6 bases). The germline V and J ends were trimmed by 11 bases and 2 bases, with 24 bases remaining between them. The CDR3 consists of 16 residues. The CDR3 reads CASSMGAQTKQETQYF. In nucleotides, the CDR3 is TGTGCCTCCTCAATGGGGGCCCAGACTAAACAAGAGACCCAGTACTTC.

The CDR3 sequence: CASRETGMGVEQYF. The CDR3 DNA reads as TGTGCCAGCAGGGAGACAGGGATGGGGGTGGAGCAGTACTTC. The genes are TRBV6-1 and TRBJ2-7; TRBD1 agrees at 7 bases. This CDR3 contains 14 residues. Germline V lookup: CDR1 MNHNS, CDR2 SASEGT. The J segment lost 7 bases and the V segment lost 6 bases, leaving 12 bases of the junction unmatched.

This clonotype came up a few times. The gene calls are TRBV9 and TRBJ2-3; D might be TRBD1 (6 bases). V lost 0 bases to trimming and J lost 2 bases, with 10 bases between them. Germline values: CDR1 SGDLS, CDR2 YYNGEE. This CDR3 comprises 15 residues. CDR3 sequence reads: CASSVGGPSTDTQYF. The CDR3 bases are TGTGCCAGCAGCGTAGGGGGGCCCTCCACAGATACGCAGTATTTT. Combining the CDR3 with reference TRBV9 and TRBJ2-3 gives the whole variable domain DSGVTQTPKHLITATGQRVTLRCSPRSGDLSVYWYQQSLDQGLQFLIQYYNGEERAKGNILERFSAQQFPDLHSELNLSSLELGDSALYFCASSVGGPSTDTQYFGPGTRLTVL.

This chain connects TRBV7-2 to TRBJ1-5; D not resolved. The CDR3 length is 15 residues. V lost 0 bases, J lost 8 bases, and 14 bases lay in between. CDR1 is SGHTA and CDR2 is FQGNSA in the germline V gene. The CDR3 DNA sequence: TGTGCCAGCAGCTTAGCGCTCCAGGCTAAGGAGCCCCAGCATTTT. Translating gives CASSLALQAKEPQHF.

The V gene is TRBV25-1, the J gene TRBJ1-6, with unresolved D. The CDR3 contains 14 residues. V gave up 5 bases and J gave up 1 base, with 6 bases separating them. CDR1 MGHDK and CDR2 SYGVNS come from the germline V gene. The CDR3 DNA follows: TGTGCCAGCAGTCGGCGGTCCTATAATTCACCCCTCCACTTT. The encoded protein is CASSRRSYNSPLHF.

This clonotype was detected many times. CDR3 sequence reads: CASSYGGEKLFF. CDR3 in DNA: TGTGCCAGCAGTTATGGGGGTGAAAAACTGTTTTTT. The chain couples TRBV12-3 or TRBV12-4 to TRBJ1-4; weak D call: TRBD1 (5 bases). The CDR3 consists of 12 residues. Trimming removed 4 bases at V and 7 bases at J, with 7 bases between.

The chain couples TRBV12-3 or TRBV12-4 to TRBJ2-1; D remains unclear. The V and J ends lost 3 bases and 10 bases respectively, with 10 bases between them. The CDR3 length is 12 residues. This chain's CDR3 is CASSFTPIEQFF. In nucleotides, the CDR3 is TGTGCCAGCAGTTTTACCCCGATCGAGCAGTTCTTC.

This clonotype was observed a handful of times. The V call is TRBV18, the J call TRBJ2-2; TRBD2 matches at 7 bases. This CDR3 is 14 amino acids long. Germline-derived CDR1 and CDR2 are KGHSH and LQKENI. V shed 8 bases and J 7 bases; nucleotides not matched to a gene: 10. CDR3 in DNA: TGTGCCAGCCTCGCCGGCGGGAGCGACGGGGAGCTGTTTTTT. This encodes CASLAGGSDGELFF.

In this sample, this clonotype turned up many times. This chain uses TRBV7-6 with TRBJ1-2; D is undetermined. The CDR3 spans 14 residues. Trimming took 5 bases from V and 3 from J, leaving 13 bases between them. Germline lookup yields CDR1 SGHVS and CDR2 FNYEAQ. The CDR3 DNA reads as TGTGCCAGCAGCCCCCAGTTAGGCTACTATGGCTACACCTTC. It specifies CASSPQLGYYGYTF.

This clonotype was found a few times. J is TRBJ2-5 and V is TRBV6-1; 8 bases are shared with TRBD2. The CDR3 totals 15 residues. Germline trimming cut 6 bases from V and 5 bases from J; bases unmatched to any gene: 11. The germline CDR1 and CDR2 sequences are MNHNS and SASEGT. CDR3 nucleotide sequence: TGTGCCAGCAGGCGGGGGGTTGCTGAGAGTGAGACCCAGTACTTC. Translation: CASRRGVAESETQYF.

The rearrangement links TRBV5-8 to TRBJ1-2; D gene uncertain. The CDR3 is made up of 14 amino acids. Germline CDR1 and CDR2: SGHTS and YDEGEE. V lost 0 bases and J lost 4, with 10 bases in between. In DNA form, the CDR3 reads TGTGCCAGCAGCTTGGTTGGCCCAGGCTATGGCTACACCTTC. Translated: CASSLVGPGYGYTF.

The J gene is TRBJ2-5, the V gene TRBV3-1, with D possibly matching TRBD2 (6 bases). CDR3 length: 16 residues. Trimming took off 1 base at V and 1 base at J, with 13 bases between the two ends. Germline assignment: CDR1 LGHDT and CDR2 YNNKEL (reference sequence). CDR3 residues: CASSQGGAGSQETQYF. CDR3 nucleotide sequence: TGTGCCAGCAGCCAAGGGGGCGCGGGGTCCCAAGAGACCCAGTACTTC.

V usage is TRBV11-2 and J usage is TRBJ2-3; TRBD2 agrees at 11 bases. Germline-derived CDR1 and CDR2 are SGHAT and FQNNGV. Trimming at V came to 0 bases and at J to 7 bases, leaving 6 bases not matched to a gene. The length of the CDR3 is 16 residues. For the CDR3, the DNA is TGTGCCAGCAGCTTAGAGGCCCTAGCGGGGGGTCATACGCAGTATTTT. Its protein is CASSLEALAGGHTQYF.

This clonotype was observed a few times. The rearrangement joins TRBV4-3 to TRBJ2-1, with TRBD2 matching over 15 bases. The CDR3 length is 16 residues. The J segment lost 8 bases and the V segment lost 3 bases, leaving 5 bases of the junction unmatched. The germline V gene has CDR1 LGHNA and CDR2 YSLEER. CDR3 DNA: TGCGCCAGCAGCCAGGGACTAGCGGGAGGTTTATATGAGCAGTTCTTC. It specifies CASSQGLAGGLYEQFF.

The chain's CDR3 is CASSQGRTSGGASYEQYF. The CDR3 region has the DNA TGTGCCAGCAGCCAAGGGAGGACTAGCGGGGGGGCCTCCTACGAGCAGTACTTC. The gene calls are TRBV4-2 and TRBJ2-7; 15 nucleotides match TRBD2. CDR1 is LGHNA and CDR2 is YNFKEQ in the germline V gene. The CDR3 length is 18 residues. V lost 1 base, J lost 0 bases, and 4 bases stayed unmatched.